This section outlines one TCR beta chain sequence together with its context. Authors' processing steps: For nucleated cells, counts were estimated from reference gene primer amplification. Profiled with immunoSEQ multiplex PCR; TCRdb holds only in-frame clones, not every one. That table gives V, J and clone size, and the DNA gave D and trimming. Of 60,000 or so clones listed, more than 75% are singletons. Trimming left V 7 bases short and J 4 bases short, with 19 bases between. The V gene's germline CDR1 is MNHEY and CDR2 SMNVEV (reference sequence). The CDR3 loop spans 15 amino acids. This specimen belongs to a study of blood T cell repertoires in COVID-19.

The clonotype was recovered from a man in his 60s with active or convalescent COVID-19. The chain employs TRBV27 and TRBJ1-2, with D possibly TRBD1 on 5 matching bases. What was sequenced was peripheral blood. CDR3 sequence reads: CASTLIGAGTYGYTF. In DNA, the CDR3 is TGTGCCAGCACTCTTATCGGGGCGGGGACCTATGGCTACACCTTC.